These 18 T cell receptor beta chains share one sample of origin, sequenced in a study of regulatory T cells in long-lasting Graves disease. Arm-PCR of CDR3 regions with iRepertoire HTBI primers generated TCR beta libraries. TCRdb reprocessed the multiplex PCR reads via MiXCR and lists one record per CDR3 protein. Of about half a million distinct CDR3 sequences in the sample, about 12% were seen once. Specified time point: newly diagnosed GD, antithyroid drugs for less than 3 months. RNA extracted from PBMCs served as the sequencing template. A further study also used this sample, focusing on T cells in Graves' hyperthyroidism and ophthalmopathy.

The input for sequencing was peripheral blood mononuclear cells (PBMCs), taken at new diagnosis, from a patient treated with antithyroid drugs. The receptors derive from a woman in her twenties or thirties with Graves disease.

This clonotype was seen more than once but under ten times. CDR3 residues: CASSLETGFGSYEQYF. CDR3 coding DNA: TGTGCCAGCAGCTTAGAGACAGGGTTCGGCTCCTACGAGCAGTACTTC. V is TRBV11-2 and J is TRBJ2-7; 7 bases are shared with TRBD1. CDR1 is SGHAT and CDR2 is FQNNGV in the germline V gene. CDR3 length: 16 amino acids. Germline trimming cut 0 bases from V and 0 bases from J; bases unmatched to any gene: 5.

This clonotype was detected a few times. The CDR3 loop is CSVRGTDDTQYF. The CDR3 DNA reads TGCAGCGTTCGGGGGACGGACGATACGCAGTATTTT. This chain connects TRBV29-1 to TRBJ2-3; the D gene is possibly TRBD2 (6 bases). This CDR3 is built from 12 residues. The germline V gene has CDR1 SQVTM and CDR2 ANQGSEA. V was shortened by 5 bases and J by 6 bases, with 12 bases between the two germline ends.

In this sample, this clonotype turned up many times. V usage is TRBV2 and J usage is TRBJ2-3; 10 nucleotides agree with TRBD2. The CDR3 covers 15 residues. Germline V gives CDR1 SNHLY, CDR2 FYNNEI. V gave up 7 bases and J gave up 5 bases; unmatched junction bases: 9. CDR3: CASIGASGRKDTQYF. Here the CDR3 DNA reads TGTGCCAGCATCGGGGCTAGCGGGAGAAAAGATACGCAGTATTTT.

There are a few counts of this clonotype. The rearrangement links TRBV6-1 to TRBJ1-5; D unresolved. Per the germline V gene, CDR1 is MNHNS and CDR2 is SASEGT. V was clipped by 8 bases and J by 0 bases, with 11 bases between them. CDR3 size: 14 residues. The DNA for the CDR3 is TGTGCCAGCTCCGGGCGGCATAGCAATCAGCCCCAGCATTTT. It codes for CASSGRHSNQPQHF.

This clonotype was detected only a few times. The chain joins TRBV5-6 to TRBJ1-5; D remains ambiguous. Trimming cost V 4 bases and J 2 bases, with 13 bases left between them. Germline loops: CDR1 SGHDT, CDR2 YYEEEE. This CDR3 spans 15 amino acids. CDR3 sequence reads: CASSLVLSRNQPQHF. In DNA, the CDR3 is TGTGCCAGCAGCCTGGTGCTGTCCCGCAATCAGCCCCAGCATTTT.

This clonotype was counted ten times or more. The rearrangement links TRBV28 to TRBJ2-7; D remains unclear. Germline CDR1 reads MDHEN; CDR2 reads SYDVKM. The CDR3 is 12 residues long. Trimming left V 6 bases short and J 3 bases short, with 9 bases between. CDR3 residues: CASSSSNYEQYF. Written as DNA, the CDR3 is TGTGCCAGCAGCTCCTCGAACTACGAGCAGTACTTC.

This clonotype was seen a few times. The V gene is TRBV19, the J gene TRBJ1-4; the D is unclear. V lost 1 base, J lost 5 bases, and 11 bases lay in between. Germline loops: CDR1 LNHDA, CDR2 SQIVND (reference sequence). The CDR3 is made up of 15 amino acids. Here the CDR3 DNA reads TGTGCCAGTAGTATAGGGAAGACTCCAAATGAAAAACTGTTTTTT. Its translation is CASSIGKTPNEKLFF.

This clonotype appeared many times. The chain recombines TRBV7-9 with TRBJ1-1; 7 bases are a match to TRBD1. J was trimmed by 4 bases and V by 4 bases; bases with no gene match: 6. The CDR3 consists of 14 residues. The germline V gene encodes CDR1 SEHNR and CDR2 FQNEAQ (reference sequence). The CDR3 nucleotides are TGTGCCAGCAGCTCGACAGGGATCAGCACTGAAGCTTTCTTT. Protein product: CASSSTGISTEAFF. Drawing the rest from reference TRBV7-9 and TRBJ1-1, the complete variable domain is DTGVSQNPRHKITKRGQNVTFRCDPISEHNRLYWYRQTLGQGPEFLTYFQNEAQLEKSRLLSDRFSAERPKGSFSTLEIQRTEQGDSAMYLCASSSTGISTEAFFGQGTRLTVV.

In its sample, this clonotype was seen a few times. The chain employs TRBV2 and TRBJ2-1; a weak D match, TRBD1 (6 bases). There are 15 residues in the CDR3. The germline gives CDR1 SNHLY, CDR2 FYNNEI. Trimming stripped 7 bases from V and 2 bases from J, with 15 bases between. The CDR3 protein is CASKTEDRAYNEQFF. The CDR3 DNA reads as TGTGCCAGCAAGACTGAGGACAGAGCCTACAATGAGCAGTTCTTC.

The chain's CDR3 is CASSLGRGEGPSYEQYF. The CDR3 region has the DNA TGTGCCAGCAGTTTAGGGCGGGGTGAGGGCCCCTCCTACGAGCAGTACTTC. This rearrangement joins TRBV28 to TRBJ2-7, with TRBD2 as a possible D gene (6 bases). The CDR3 sequence is 17 residues long. Germline lookup yields CDR1 MDHEN and CDR2 SYDVKM. Trimming stripped 2 bases from V and 0 bases from J, with 17 bases between.

This clonotype was seen at least ten times. This chain connects TRBV12-3 or TRBV12-4 to TRBJ1-5; perhaps TRBD1 as D (6 bases). The length of the CDR3 is 13 residues. V was pared by 5 bases and J by 7 bases, with 12 bases between. CDR3 sequence: CASSINRDQPQHF. CDR3 coding DNA: TGTGCCAGCAGTATTAACAGGGACCAGCCCCAGCATTTT.

This clonotype was counted only a few times. The gene calls are TRBV20-1 and TRBJ2-1; tentative D call: TRBD2 (6 bases). Germline CDR1 is DFQATT and CDR2 is SNEGSKA (reference sequence). The CDR3 length is 14 residues. V shed 6 bases and J shed 0 bases, with 12 bases lying between them. The CDR3 loop reads CSAPRGSSYNEQFF. For the CDR3, the DNA is TGCAGTGCCCCCCGGGGGAGCTCCTACAATGAGCAGTTCTTC.

The chain joins TRBV19 to TRBJ2-1, with TRBD2 identical over 9 bases. CDR3 length: 16 amino acids. The J segment lost 7 bases and the V segment lost 0 bases, leaving 7 bases of the junction unmatched. The germline V gene encodes CDR1 LNHDA and CDR2 SQIVND (reference sequence). The CDR3 is CASSIDLAGMINEQFF. For the CDR3, the DNA is TGTGCCAGTAGTATAGATCTAGCGGGAATGATTAATGAGCAGTTCTTC.

This clonotype appeared many times. This chain links TRBV19 with TRBJ2-7; a possible D gene is TRBD2 (5 bases). This CDR3 is built from 16 residues. Germline values: CDR1 LNHDA, CDR2 SQIVND (reference sequence). V dropped 6 bases and J dropped 3 bases, with 21 bases sitting between them. Here the CDR3 DNA reads TGTGCCAGTAGCCCATTACGCGGGCAGAACTACTACGAGCAGTACTTC. It is translated as CASSPLRGQNYYEQYF. Supplemented by reference TRBV19 and TRBJ2-7, the full variable domain reads DGGITQSPKYLFRKEGQNVTLSCEQNLNHDAMYWYRQDPGQGLRLIYYSQIVNDFQKGDIAEGYSVSREKKESFPLTVTSAQKNPTAFYLCASSPLRGQNYYEQYFGPGTRLTVT.

V is TRBV2 and J is TRBJ2-3; tentatively, D is TRBD1 (5 bases). V was trimmed by 10 bases and J by 3 bases, leaving 8 bases between them. This CDR3 spans 11 amino acids. Germline assignment: CDR1 SNHLY and CDR2 FYNNEI. Written as DNA, the CDR3 is TGTGCCAACCAGGGTACAGATACGCAGTATTTT. This translates into CANQGTDTQYF.

This clonotype was seen repeatedly, ten times or more. The chain is built from TRBV30 and TRBJ2-1; D may match TRBD1 or TRBD2 (5 bases each). The V end was cut by 0 bases, the J end by 9 bases, with 18 bases between. This CDR3 spans 15 amino acids. The germline gives CDR1 GTSNPN, CDR2 SVGIG (reference sequence). The DNA of the CDR3 is TGTGCCTGGAGTGTAGATATTCTTTGGGGGATTGAGCAGTTCTTC. It specifies CAWSVDILWGIEQFF.

This clonotype was seen a handful of times. This rearrangement joins TRBV10-3 to TRBJ1-2; TRBD1 agrees at 7 bases. This CDR3 contains 13 residues. The junction had 4 bases not matched to a gene; V was cut back by 6 bases and J by 3 bases. From germline, CDR1 is ENHRY and CDR2 SYGVKD. CDR3 protein: CAIRGDRDYGYTF. CDR3 sequence (DNA): TGTGCCATCAGAGGCGACAGGGACTATGGCTACACCTTC.

The chain combines TRBV19 with TRBJ1-3, with 11 bases matching TRBD1. Germline loops: CDR1 LNHDA, CDR2 SQIVND (reference sequence). The CDR3 is 16 residues long. With 5 bases clipped from V and 0 bases from J, the junction kept 3 bases outside the gene matches. CDR3 sequence (DNA): TGTGCCAGTAGTCGAGGGACAGGGGGCTCTGGAAACACCATATATTTT. Translating it yields CASSRGTGGSGNTIYF. The variable domain in full, completed from reference TRBV19 and TRBJ1-3, reads DGGITQSPKYLFRKEGQNVTLSCEQNLNHDAMYWYRQDPGQGLRLIYYSQIVNDFQKGDIAEGYSVSREKKESFPLTVTSAQKNPTAFYLCASSRGTGGSGNTIYFGEGSWLTVV.